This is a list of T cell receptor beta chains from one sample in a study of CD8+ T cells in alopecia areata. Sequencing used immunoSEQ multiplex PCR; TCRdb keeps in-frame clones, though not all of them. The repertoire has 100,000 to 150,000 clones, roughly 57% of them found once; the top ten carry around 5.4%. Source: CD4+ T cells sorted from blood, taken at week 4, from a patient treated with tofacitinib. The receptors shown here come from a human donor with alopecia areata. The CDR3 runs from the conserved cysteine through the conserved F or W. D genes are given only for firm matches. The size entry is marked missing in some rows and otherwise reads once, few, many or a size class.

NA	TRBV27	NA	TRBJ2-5	TGTGCCAGCAGTACGACGAGCGGGTTATACCAAGAGACCCAGTACTTC	CASSTTSGLYQETQYF
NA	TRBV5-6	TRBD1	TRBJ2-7	TGTGCCAGCAGCTTCCTAAGACAGGGAGACCACGAGCAGTACTTC	CASSFLRQGDHEQYF
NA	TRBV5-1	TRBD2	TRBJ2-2	TGCGCCAGCAGCTCGAGCGGGACCACCGGGGAGCTGTTTTTT	CASSSSGTTGELFF
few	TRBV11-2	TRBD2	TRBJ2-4	TGTGCCAGCAGCTTAGGCGGGACTAGCGGGGGTTGGGACATTCAGTACTTC	CASSLGGTSGGWDIQYF
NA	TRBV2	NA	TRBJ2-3	TGTGCCAGCAACAGGAACACAGATACGCAGTATTTT	CASNRNTDTQYF
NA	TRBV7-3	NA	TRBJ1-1	TGTGCCACCCGATCGGGGAACACTGAAGCTTTCTTT	CATRSGNTEAFF
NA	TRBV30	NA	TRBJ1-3	TGTGCCTGGAGTGTGCTAGGGGCCTCTGGAAACACCATATATTTT	CAWSVLGASGNTIYF
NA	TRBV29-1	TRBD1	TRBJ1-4	TGCAGCGTTATGGGACAGAGCCGCGCAACTAATGAAAAACTGTTTTTT	CSVMGQSRATNEKLFF
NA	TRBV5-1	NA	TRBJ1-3	TGCGCCAGCGGGGACGGCTCTGGAAACACCATATATTTT	CASGDGSGNTIYF
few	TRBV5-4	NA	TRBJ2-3	TGTGCCAGCAGCTTGGAGCGCACAGATACGCAGTATTTT	CASSLERTDTQYF